This T cell receptor beta chain derives from a study of technical replicates of blood from a handful of donors. Assay used: immunoSEQ multiplex PCR; TCRdb lists only in-frame clones, some missing. The repertoire consists of 70,000 to 85,000 clones, with about 91% occurring once and the leading ten covering about 0.26%. Sequenced: T cells isolated from PBMCs. This sequence was found in a human donor in good health.

The chain's CDR3 is CASSTQGNLREQYF. CDR3 in DNA: TGTGCCAGTAGTACCCAGGGTAATTTGCGCGAGCAGTACTTC. The gene calls are TRBV19 and TRBJ2-7; the D gene is possibly TRBD1 (5 bases). CDR1 and CDR2 (germline): LNHDA, SQIVND (reference sequence). V lost 4 bases and J lost 6, with 16 bases in between. The CDR3 consists of 14 residues.